This T cell receptor (beta chain) was documented in a study of T cell responses to AZD1222 COVID-19 vaccine. TCRdb keeps only in-frame clones here, not all; method: immunoSEQ multiplex PCR. Of about 120,000 clones in the sample, 87% were seen once. V dropped 2 bases and J dropped 2 bases, with 12 bases sitting between them. The CDR3 is 14 residues long. Germline V gene lookup returns CDR1 SQVTM and CDR2 ANQGSEA. General observations from the study: As reported, nearly half of all spike-specific TCRs target variant regions that are unmutated. Elevations in Spike-specific TCR breadth and depth followed administration of two AZD1222 doses.

Concerning this clone itself: Its antigen remains unidentified.

Sample: peripheral blood, taken on day 0 of AZD1222 vaccination. This chain joins TRBV29-1 and TRBJ2-5; D remains unclear. This receptor was obtained from an adult in good health. For the CDR3, the DNA is TGCAGCGTTGAATCTGGCAGGACGCAAGAGACCCAGTACTTC. This sequence encodes CSVESGRTQETQYF.